These T cell receptor beta chains were read from a single sample in a study of blood T cell repertoires in COVID-19. Measured with immunoSEQ multiplex PCR; TCRdb has only the in-frame clones, and not every one. Among over 200,000 clones listed, about 80% were seen once. The sequenced sample consisted of PBMCs or T cells enriched from blood (not recorded which). Receptors originate from a man between 40 and 49 years old who had recovered from COVID-19. The CDR3 runs from the conserved cysteine through the conserved F or W. The order of the fields is CDR3 DNA, CDR3 protein, D gene, V gene, clone size, CDR3 length, J gene. A D gene is named only where the DNA matches it firmly. Rows may omit the clone size; those that give it use once, few, many or a size class.

TGTGCCAGCAGCGGCACGGGGGAGAGGGGCTACACCTTC | CASSGTGERGYTF | NA | TRBV7-9 | NA | 13 | TRBJ1-2
TGTGCCAGCAGTGAATATGTGGACAAACGGAAGGGTGAGCAGTTCTTC | CASSEYVDKRKGEQFF | NA | TRBV25-1 | NA | 16 | TRBJ2-1
TGTGCCAGCAGCCAAGATGTAATCTATGGCTACACCTTC | CASSQDVIYGYTF | NA | TRBV4-2 | NA | 13 | TRBJ1-2
TGCGCCAGCAGCTTGGGAGAGAATCAGCCCCAGCATTTT | CASSLGENQPQHF | NA | TRBV5-1 | few | 13 | TRBJ1-5
TGCGCCAGCAGTTACGACTTAATTGAGCAGTTCTTC | CASSYDLIEQFF | NA | TRBV5-1 | few | 12 | TRBJ2-1
TGTGCCAGCAGCGTAGCAGCAGGGTCTAGTGAGCCCCAGCATTTT | CASSVAAGSSEPQHF | NA | TRBV9 | NA | 15 | TRBJ1-5
TGTGCCAGCTCGCCGACAGGGGTAGACAATGAGCAGTTCTTC | CASSPTGVDNEQFF | TRBD1 | TRBV18 | NA | 14 | TRBJ2-1
TGCGCCAGCAGCTTGGCCCCACCGACGGTCAGGGAGCAGTACTTC | CASSLAPPTVREQYF | NA | TRBV5-1 | NA | 15 | TRBJ2-7
TGTGCCACCAGTGATGCCAGACAGGGGCCTCTCAATCAGCCCCAGCATTTT | CATSDARQGPLNQPQHF | TRBD1 | TRBV24-1 | few | 17 | TRBJ1-5
TGTGCCAGCTCACCATATCCCCAGCGGGGGGGCGGAAATACGCAGTATTTT | CASSPYPQRGGGNTQYF | TRBD2 | TRBV18 | NA | 17 | TRBJ2-3
TGTGCCAGCAGCGTAGGCGGAGGGGCCTCTGGAAACACCATATATTTT | CASSVGGGASGNTIYF | NA | TRBV9 | NA | 16 | TRBJ1-3
TGTGCCAGCAGCCTGGCATCCAGCGGGGTCGGCTTGACATGGCAGTTCTTC | CASSLASSGVGLTWQFF | TRBD2 | TRBV5-4 | once | 17 | TRBJ2-1
TGCGCCAGCAGCTTGGGTAGCGCGGGTGAAGCTTTCTTT | CASSLGSAGEAFF | NA | TRBV5-1 | NA | 13 | TRBJ1-1
TGTGCCAGCAGTCCCGCTCAGGGGGCCTATAATCAGCCCCAGCATTTT | CASSPAQGAYNQPQHF | TRBD1 | TRBV27 | NA | 16 | TRBJ1-5
TGCAGTGCTAGCTCGGGATCCGAGCAGTACTTC | CSASSGSEQYF | NA | TRBV20-1 | NA | 11 | TRBJ2-7
TGTGCCAGCAGCTTATTACGGACAGGGGGCGAAAAACTGTTTTTT | CASSLLRTGGEKLFF | TRBD1 | TRBV7-2 | NA | 15 | TRBJ1-4
TGTGCCAGCAGCCAAGATTTGGGTTCGAGGGAGACCCAGTACTTC | CASSQDLGSRETQYF | NA | TRBV3-1/TRBV3-2 | once | 15 | TRBJ2-5
TGTGCCAGCAGCCTCAGGGCCTACGAGCAGTACTTC | CASSLRAYEQYF | NA | TRBV28 | NA | 12 | TRBJ2-7
TGTGCCAGCAGCCCTGGCGGGGGACTCTCCTACAATGAGCAGTTCTTC | CASSPGGGLSYNEQFF | TRBD2 | TRBV9 | NA | 16 | TRBJ2-1
TGTGCCAGCAGTGAGGATGGGCAGGGGAATCAGCCCCAGCATTTT | CASSEDGQGNQPQHF | NA | TRBV2 | NA | 15 | TRBJ1-5
TGTGCCAGCAGCCCGCAGACAGGGAAGGAGGAGACCCAGTACTTC | CASSPQTGKEETQYF | TRBD1 | TRBV11-2 | few | 15 | TRBJ2-5
TGCGCCAGCAGCCTTCCTATAGCGGGGGCCCAAAATGAGCAGTTCTTC | CASSLPIAGAQNEQFF | TRBD2 | TRBV4-1 | NA | 16 | TRBJ2-1
TGCGCCAGCAGCTTGGAACAGGGGGCAAATGAGCAGTTCTTC | CASSLEQGANEQFF | TRBD1 | TRBV5-1 | NA | 14 | TRBJ2-1
TGTGCCAGCAGCCCGCGCGCCCTTGAGACGGGAGCTTTCTTT | CASSPRALETGAFF | NA | TRBV3-1/TRBV3-2 | NA | 14 | TRBJ1-1
TGTGCCAGCAGCTTAGACGGGGGCGAGCAGTACTTC | CASSLDGGEQYF | NA | TRBV11-2 | once | 12 | TRBJ2-7
TGTGCCAGCAGCTCCCAGACAAACTCTGGGGCCAACGTCCTGACTTTC | CASSSQTNSGANVLTF | NA | TRBV7-9 | NA | 16 | TRBJ2-6
TGTGCCAGCGGCCGGGACAGGGGAAAGTGGGACACTGAAGCTTTCTTT | CASGRDRGKWDTEAFF | TRBD1 | TRBV7-9 | NA | 16 | TRBJ1-1
TGTGCCAGCAGCTTGGGACAGGGATCTTGGAATGAGCAGTTCTTC | CASSLGQGSWNEQFF | TRBD1 | TRBV7-2 | NA | 15 | TRBJ2-1